This entry describes one TCR beta chain. Its antigen is as yet unknown. TCRdb passed the reads through MiXCR, listing each CDR3 protein once. Here the sample spans 100,000 or so distinct CDR3 sequences, 16% being singletons. The data belong to a study of T cell repertoires in cytomegalovirus infection. Study in general: Matching HLA type, along with CMV infection, was indicated by public TCR beta signatures.

V shed 5 bases and J shed 3 bases, with 14 bases lying between them. The CDR3 has 14 amino acids. Germline lookup yields CDR1 LGHDT and CDR2 YNNKEL (reference sequence). The study, taken as a whole, reports: Summed public TCR beta family frequency identified CMV carriers bearing the relevant HLA. CMV-specific TCR beta clonotypes restricted by HLA-C dominated the ex vivo response.

This receptor was identified in a human donor in good health (CMV status not recorded). Some clones in this sample may be carry-over from other donors' samples. The sequenced material came from PBMCs. The chain has TRBV3-1 and TRBJ2-7; perhaps TRBD2 as D (6 bases). The CDR3 DNA follows: TGTGCCAGCAGCTACGGACGGCGGGGCTACGAGCAGTACTTC. This gives the protein CASSYGRRGYEQYF.